The 19 T cell receptor beta chains listed next were all sequenced from one sample in a study of blood T cell repertoires in COVID-19. TCRdb's table, derived via immunoSEQ multiplex PCR, lists solely in-frame clones and lacks some. Of a few hundred thousand clones in the sample, nearly 90% were seen once. Sequenced material: PBMCs or T cells enriched from blood (not recorded which). All receptors derive from a woman in her twenties or thirties who had recovered from COVID-19.

J is TRBJ1-4 and V is TRBV5-5; D unclear. This CDR3 contains 13 residues. CDR1 and CDR2 (germline): SGHKS, YYEKEE (reference sequence). V lost 1 base and J lost 3, with 4 bases in between. This CDR3 is CASSLTANEKLFF. CDR3 bases: TGTGCCAGCAGCTTGACGGCTAATGAAAAACTGTTTTTT.

This chain links TRBV7-8 with TRBJ1-4, with D perhaps matching TRBD1 (5 bases). The CDR3 length is 17 residues. Germline V lookup: CDR1 SGHVS, CDR2 FQNEAQ. V was shortened by 2 bases and J by 8 bases, with 21 bases between the two germline ends. The CDR3 nucleotides read TGTGCCAGCAGCTTACACGCTCTCGGGGGTGCGTGGGAAAAACTGTTTTTT. Translation gives CASSLHALGGAWEKLFF.

The chain joins TRBV11-2 to TRBJ1-2, with 8 nucleotides matching TRBD1. J gave up 5 bases and V 5 bases, and 13 bases lay outside the gene matches. CDR3 length: 16 residues. Germline V gene sequence: CDR1 SGHAT, CDR2 FQNNGV. DNA for the CDR3: TGTGCCAGCAGCCCAGAGGGGCTGGGACAGGAGTATGGCTACACCTTC. Protein: CASSPEGLGQEYGYTF.

V and J are TRBV2 and TRBJ2-7, with 9 nucleotides matching TRBD1. Germline trimming cut 4 bases from V and 6 bases from J; bases unmatched to any gene: 1. This CDR3 has 12 residues. The germline V gene encodes CDR1 SNHLY and CDR2 FYNNEI. Written as DNA, the CDR3 is TGTGCCAGCAGTGGGACAGGGGTCGAGCAGTACTTC. Translating gives CASSGTGVEQYF.

V gene TRBV6-5 combines with J gene TRBJ2-1; TRBD2 matches 7 bases. The length of the CDR3 is 14 residues. Germline V CDR1 and CDR2: MNHEY, SVGAGI. Losses at the gene ends were 5 bases for V and 8 bases for J; bases not matched to a gene: 9. The CDR3 DNA sequence: TGTGCCAGCAGTCCGGCGGATGGGAGGGATGAGCAGTTCTTC. Translating it yields CASSPADGRDEQFF.

The J gene is TRBJ1-1, the V gene TRBV7-9; tentatively, D is TRBD1 (6 bases). This CDR3 is 15 amino acids long. The V and J ends lost 1 base and 1 base respectively, with 10 bases between them. CDR1 SEHNR and CDR2 FQNEAQ come from the germline V gene (reference sequence). CDR3 amino acids: CASSLGETGNTEAFF. The CDR3, as DNA: TGTGCCAGCAGCTTAGGGGAGACAGGGAACACTGAAGCTTTCTTT.

CDR3 bases: TGCGCCAGCAGCTCCCTGGGGGGTGGAGACACTGAAGCTTTCTTT. Protein sequence: CASSSLGGGDTEAFF. The chain links TRBV5-1 to TRBJ1-1, with D maybe TRBD1 (5 bases). There are 15 residues in the CDR3. Germline CDR1 reads SGHRS; CDR2 reads YFSETQ. V lost 3 bases and J lost 3, with 15 bases in between.

This clone was observed a single time. CDR3 residues: CASSLGGSNTEAFF. Here the CDR3 DNA reads TGTGCCAGCAGCTTAGGAGGGTCGAACACTGAAGCTTTCTTT. V and J are TRBV7-9 and TRBJ1-1; D uncertain. The V gene's germline CDR1 is SEHNR and CDR2 FQNEAQ (reference sequence). The CDR3 runs 14 residues. With 1 base removed from V and 1 base from J, the gap between germline ends came to 7 bases.

J is TRBJ1-2 and V is TRBV6-5; D unclear. The CDR3 is 14 residues long. The V end lost 6 bases, the J end lost 7 bases, and 18 bases lay between the germline ends. CDR1 is MNHEY, CDR2 SVGAGI, per germline. The CDR3 sequence: CASSSRGLGAGYTF. The CDR3 nucleotides read TGTGCCAGCAGCTCCAGAGGGTTAGGTGCTGGCTACACCTTC.

The CDR3 nucleotides are TGTGCCAGCACCCCCGGGACGGGGGTCGGGGAGCTGTTTTTT. It codes for CASTPGTGVGELFF. The chain is built from TRBV6-5 and TRBJ2-2; the D gene is possibly TRBD2 (6 bases). V dropped 7 bases and J dropped 7 bases, with 16 bases sitting between them. Germline assignment: CDR1 MNHEY and CDR2 SVGAGI. The CDR3 length is 14 residues.

The chain has TRBV7-2 and TRBJ1-2; TRBD1 is a possible D gene (5 bases). Trimming removed 1 base from V and 4 bases from J, with 13 bases in between. Germline CDR1 and CDR2: SGHTA and FQGNSA. This CDR3 is built from 15 residues. CDR3 in amino acids: CASSLGRVQGYGYTF. CDR3 nucleotides: TGTGCCAGCAGCTTAGGCAGGGTGCAGGGCTATGGCTACACCTTC.

This clone was seen a handful of times. V usage is TRBV20-1 and J usage is TRBJ1-2; tentative D call: TRBD1 (6 bases). V shed 6 bases and J shed 4 bases, with 9 bases lying between them. CDR3 length: 11 residues. The V gene's germline CDR1 is DFQATT and CDR2 SNEGSKA (reference sequence). DNA of the CDR3: TGCAGTGCCGCAGGGGCCTATGGCTACACCTTC. This sequence encodes CSAAGAYGYTF.

The chain carries TRBV19 and TRBJ2-1; D perhaps matches TRBD1 (6 bases). Germline V gene lookup returns CDR1 LNHDA and CDR2 SQIVND (reference sequence). V dropped 2 bases and J dropped 11 bases, with 19 bases sitting between them. This CDR3 region has 15 residues. The CDR3 region is CASSIPGQGMMQQFF. CDR3 nucleotides: TGTGCCAGTAGTATACCGGGACAAGGAATGATGCAGCAGTTCTTC.

The chain combines TRBV3-1 (or the pseudogene TRBV3-2) with TRBJ1-2; tentatively, D is TRBD1 (5 bases). The V gene lost 0 bases and the J gene lost 8 bases, with 16 bases spanning the gap. Germline-derived CDR1 and CDR2 are LGHDT and YNNKEL (reference sequence). CDR3 length: 15 amino acids. CDR3 residues: CASSQDLTVFRGYTF. The CDR3 coding sequence is TGTGCCAGCAGCCAAGACCTGACAGTATTTAGGGGCTACACCTTC.

The gene calls are TRBV19 and TRBJ1-1; D uncertain. Germline CDR1 LNHDA, CDR2 SQIVND (reference sequence). CDR3 length: 15 amino acids. The germline V and J ends were trimmed by 3 bases and 5 bases, with 16 bases remaining between them. Written as DNA, the CDR3 is TGTGCCAGTAGTATGGGTGGCGGGCGGAGGACTGAAGCTTTCTTT. It translates to CASSMGGGRRTEAFF.

Points on this clone: The sample holds other DNA sequences that translate to the same CDR3. V is TRBV27 and J is TRBJ1-6; 9 bases are shared with TRBD1. Unmatched junction bases numbered 4, after V lost 6 bases and J lost 7 bases. Germline values: CDR1 MNHEY, CDR2 SMNVEV (reference sequence). This CDR3 region has 14 residues. CDR3 sequence (DNA): TGTGCCAGCAGAGGGACAGGGAGGAATTCACCCCTCCACTTT. Encoded protein: CASRGTGRNSPLHF.

The chain recombines TRBV6-5 with TRBJ1-2, with TRBD1 identical over 7 bases. Trimming removed 8 bases from V and 7 bases from J; junction bases left unmatched: 13. The CDR3 consists of 14 residues. Per germline, CDR1 MNHEY and CDR2 SVGAGI. The CDR3 region is CASGEQGNSFGYTF. CDR3 sequence (DNA): TGTGCCAGCGGGGAACAGGGGAATTCGTTTGGCTACACCTTC.

The chain joins TRBV5-4 to TRBJ1-2, with TRBD1 as a possible D gene (6 bases). V was clipped by 4 bases and J by 8 bases, with 12 bases between them. Per the germline V gene, CDR1 is SGHNT and CDR2 is YYREEE (reference sequence). The CDR3 has 12 residues. The CDR3 spells CASSLTGSGYTF. CDR3 nucleotide sequence: TGTGCCAGCAGCCTGACAGGCAGCGGCTACACCTTC.

This rearrangement joins TRBV18 to TRBJ2-2; TRBD1 is a possible D gene (6 bases). The germline CDR1 and CDR2 sequences are KGHSH and LQKENI. V lost 5 bases, J lost 0 bases, and 10 bases lay in between. The CDR3 sequence is 15 residues long. The CDR3 loop reads CASSSGQTNTGELFF. The CDR3 nucleotides read TGTGCCAGCTCATCGGGACAAACGAACACCGGGGAGCTGTTTTTT.